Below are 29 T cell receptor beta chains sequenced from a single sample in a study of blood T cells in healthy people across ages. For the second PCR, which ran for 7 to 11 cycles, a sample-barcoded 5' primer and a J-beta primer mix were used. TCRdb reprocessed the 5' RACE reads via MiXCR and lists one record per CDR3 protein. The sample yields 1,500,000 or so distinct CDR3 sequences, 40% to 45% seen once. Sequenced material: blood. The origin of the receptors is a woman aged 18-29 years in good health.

CDR3: CASSSFSGSSNEQFF. CDR3 bases: TGTGCCAGCAGTTCTTTTAGCGGGAGTAGTAATGAGCAGTTCTTC. The chain links TRBV6-5 to TRBJ2-1; 9 bases match TRBD2. The CDR3 is made up of 15 amino acids. The germline V gene encodes CDR1 MNHEY and CDR2 SVGAGI. Trimming took 4 bases from V and 7 from J; bases not matched to a gene: 8.

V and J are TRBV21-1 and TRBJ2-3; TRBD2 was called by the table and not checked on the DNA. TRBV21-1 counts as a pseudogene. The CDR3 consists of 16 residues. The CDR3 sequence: CASSKDGASGTDTQYF. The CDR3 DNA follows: TGTGCCAGCAGCAAAGACGGGGCTAGCGGCACAGATACGCAGTATTTT.

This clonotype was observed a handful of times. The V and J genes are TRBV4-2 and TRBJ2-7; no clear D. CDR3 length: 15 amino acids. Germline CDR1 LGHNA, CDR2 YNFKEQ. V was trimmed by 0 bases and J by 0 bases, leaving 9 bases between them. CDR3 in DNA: TGTGCCAGCAGCCAAGATGGTGGCGGCTCCTACGAGCAGTACTTC. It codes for CASSQDGGGSYEQYF.

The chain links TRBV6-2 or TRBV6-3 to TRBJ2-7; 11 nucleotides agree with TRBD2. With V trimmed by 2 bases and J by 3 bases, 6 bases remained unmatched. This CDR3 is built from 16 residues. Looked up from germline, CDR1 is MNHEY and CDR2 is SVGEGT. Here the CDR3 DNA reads TGTGCCAGCAGTTACCTACTAGCGGGAGATATCTACGAGCAGTACTTC. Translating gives CASSYLLAGDIYEQYF.

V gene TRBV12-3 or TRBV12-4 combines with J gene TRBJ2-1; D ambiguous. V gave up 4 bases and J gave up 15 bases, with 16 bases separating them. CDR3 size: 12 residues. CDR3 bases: TGTGCCAGCAGTTCAACCCGCCTTACGTGGTTCTTC. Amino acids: CASSSTRLTWFF.

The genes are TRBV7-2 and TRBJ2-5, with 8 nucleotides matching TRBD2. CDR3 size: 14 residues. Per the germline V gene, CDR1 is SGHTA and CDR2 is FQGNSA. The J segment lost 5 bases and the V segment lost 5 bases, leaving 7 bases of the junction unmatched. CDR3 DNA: TGTGCCAGCAGCCTATTACTAGCGGAGGAGACCCAGTACTTC. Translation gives CASSLLLAEETQYF.

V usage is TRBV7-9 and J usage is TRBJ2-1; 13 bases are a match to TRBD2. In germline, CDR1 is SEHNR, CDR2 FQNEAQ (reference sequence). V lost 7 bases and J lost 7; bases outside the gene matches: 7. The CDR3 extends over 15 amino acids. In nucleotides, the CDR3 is TGTGCCAGCACCCTACTAGCGGGAGGGTCTAATGAGCAGTTCTTC. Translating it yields CASTLLAGGSNEQFF.

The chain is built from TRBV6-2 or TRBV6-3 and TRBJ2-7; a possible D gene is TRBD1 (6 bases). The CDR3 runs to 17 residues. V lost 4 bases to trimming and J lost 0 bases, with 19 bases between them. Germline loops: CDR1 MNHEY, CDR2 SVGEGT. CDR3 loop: CASSSPFLRGSSYEQYF. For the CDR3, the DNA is TGTGCCAGCAGTTCCCCTTTCCTTAGGGGGAGCTCCTACGAGCAGTACTTC.

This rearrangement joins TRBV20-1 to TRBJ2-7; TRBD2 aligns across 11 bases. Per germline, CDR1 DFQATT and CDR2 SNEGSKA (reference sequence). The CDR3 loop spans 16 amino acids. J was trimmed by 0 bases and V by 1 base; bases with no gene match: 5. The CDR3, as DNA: TGCAGTGCTAGAGGGACTAGCGGGCCGAGCTCCTACGAGCAGTACTTC. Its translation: CSARGTSGPSSYEQYF.

The CDR3 loop is CSVEVDNYEAFF. The CDR3 DNA reads as TGCAGCGTTGAAGTGGACAATTATGAAGCTTTCTTT. The chain carries TRBV29-1 and TRBJ1-1, with D tentatively TRBD1 (5 bases). V dropped 1 base and J dropped 7 bases, with 10 bases sitting between them. From germline, CDR1 is SQVTM and CDR2 ANQGSEA. CDR3 size: 12 residues.

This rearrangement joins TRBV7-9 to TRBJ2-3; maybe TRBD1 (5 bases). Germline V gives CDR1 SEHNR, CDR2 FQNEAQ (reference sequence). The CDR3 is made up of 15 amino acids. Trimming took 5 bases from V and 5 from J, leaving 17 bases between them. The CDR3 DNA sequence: TGTGCCAGCAGCCTAGGGGCAGTTCGACAAGATACGCAGTATTTT. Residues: CASSLGAVRQDTQYF.

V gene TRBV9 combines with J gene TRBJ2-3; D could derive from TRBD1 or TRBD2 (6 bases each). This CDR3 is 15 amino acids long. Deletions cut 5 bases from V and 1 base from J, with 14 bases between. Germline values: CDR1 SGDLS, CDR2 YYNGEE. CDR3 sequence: CASSPEGGRTDTQYF. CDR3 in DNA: TGTGCCAGCAGTCCAGAGGGGGGCCGCACAGATACGCAGTATTTT.

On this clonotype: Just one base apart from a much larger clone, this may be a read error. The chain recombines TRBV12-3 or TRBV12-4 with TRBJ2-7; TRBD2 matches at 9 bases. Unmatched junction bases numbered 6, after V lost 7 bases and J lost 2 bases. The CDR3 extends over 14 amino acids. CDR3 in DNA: TGTGCCAGCATGCGTGGCGGGGGGGCCTACGAGCAGTACTTC. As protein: CASMRGGGAYEQYF.

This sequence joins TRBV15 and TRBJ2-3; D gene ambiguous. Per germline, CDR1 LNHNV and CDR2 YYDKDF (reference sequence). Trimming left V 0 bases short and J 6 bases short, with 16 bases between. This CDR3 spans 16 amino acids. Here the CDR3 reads CATSRDNSLLGDTQYF. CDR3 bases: TGTGCCACCAGCAGAGATAACAGCCTCCTGGGGGATACGCAGTATTTT.

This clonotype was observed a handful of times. CDR3 nucleotide sequence: TGTGCCAGGGGTCCTGTCCCACGCCCGGATACGCAGTATTTT. This translates into CARGPVPRPDTQYF. The chain links TRBV2 to TRBJ2-3; no reliable D call. Germline V gene sequence: CDR1 SNHLY, CDR2 FYNNEI. Trimming shortened V by 9 bases and J by 6 bases, and 19 bases separated the two germline ends. The CDR3 consists of 14 residues.

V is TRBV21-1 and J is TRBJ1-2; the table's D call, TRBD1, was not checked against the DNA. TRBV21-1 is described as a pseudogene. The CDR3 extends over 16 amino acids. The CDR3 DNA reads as TGTGCCAGCAGCAAAGGAGGGGGCCAGGCTAACTATGGCTACACCTTC. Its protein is CASSKGGGQANYGYTF.

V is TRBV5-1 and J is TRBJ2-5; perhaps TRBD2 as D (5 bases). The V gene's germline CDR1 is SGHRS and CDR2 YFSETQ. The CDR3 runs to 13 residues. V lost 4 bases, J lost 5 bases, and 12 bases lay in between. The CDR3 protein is CASSVTGFETQYF. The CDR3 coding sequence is TGCGCCAGCAGCGTGACGGGGTTCGAGACCCAGTACTTC.

CDR3 bases: TGTGCCAGCAGTGATTGGCAGGGGGCTGACTATGGCTACACCTTC. Residues: CASSDWQGADYGYTF. V and J are TRBV2 and TRBJ1-2; 8 nucleotides agree with TRBD1. CDR1 is SNHLY, CDR2 FYNNEI, per germline. This CDR3 is built from 15 residues. The ends lost 3 bases at V and 3 bases at J; junction bases unmatched: 6.

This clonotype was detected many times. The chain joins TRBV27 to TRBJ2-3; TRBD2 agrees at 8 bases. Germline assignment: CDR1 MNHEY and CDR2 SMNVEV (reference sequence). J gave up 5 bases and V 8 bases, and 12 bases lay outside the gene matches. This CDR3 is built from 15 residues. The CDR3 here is CASGPGTRGLDTQYF. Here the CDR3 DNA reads TGTGCCAGCGGCCCCGGGACTAGAGGTTTAGATACGCAGTATTTT.

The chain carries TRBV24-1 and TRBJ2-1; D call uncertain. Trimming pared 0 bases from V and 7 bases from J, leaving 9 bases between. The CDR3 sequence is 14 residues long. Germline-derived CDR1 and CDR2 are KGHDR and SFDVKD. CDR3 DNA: TGTGCCACCAGTGATTTGCTAGGGTGGAATGAGCAGTTCTTC. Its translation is CATSDLLGWNEQFF.

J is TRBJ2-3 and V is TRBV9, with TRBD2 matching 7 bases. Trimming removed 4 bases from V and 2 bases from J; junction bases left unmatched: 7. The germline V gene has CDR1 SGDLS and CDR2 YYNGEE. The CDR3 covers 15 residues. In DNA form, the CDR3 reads TGTGCCAGCAGCTTCAGCGGGGCAGACACAGATACGCAGTATTTT. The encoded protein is CASSFSGADTDTQYF.

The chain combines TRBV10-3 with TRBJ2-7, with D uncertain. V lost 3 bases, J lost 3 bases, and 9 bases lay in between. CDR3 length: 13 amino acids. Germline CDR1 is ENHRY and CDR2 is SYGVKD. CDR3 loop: CAISDSGDYEQYF. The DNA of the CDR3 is TGTGCCATCAGTGACTCCGGTGACTACGAGCAGTACTTC.

In DNA form, the CDR3 reads TGTGCCAGCAGCGTAGGGGGCAGCACGATTGAGCAGTTCTTC. It translates to CASSVGGSTIEQFF. The gene calls are TRBV9 and TRBJ2-1, with D perhaps matching TRBD1 (5 bases). Trimming stripped 0 bases from V and 9 bases from J, with 13 bases between. The germline V gene has CDR1 SGDLS and CDR2 YYNGEE. The CDR3 is made up of 14 amino acids.

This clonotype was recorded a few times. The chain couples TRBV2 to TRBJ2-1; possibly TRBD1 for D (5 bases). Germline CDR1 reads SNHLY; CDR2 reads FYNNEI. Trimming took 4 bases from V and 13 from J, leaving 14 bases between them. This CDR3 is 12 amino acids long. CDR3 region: CASSVQGSGQFF. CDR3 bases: TGTGCCAGCAGTGTTCAGGGAAGTGGCCAGTTCTTC.

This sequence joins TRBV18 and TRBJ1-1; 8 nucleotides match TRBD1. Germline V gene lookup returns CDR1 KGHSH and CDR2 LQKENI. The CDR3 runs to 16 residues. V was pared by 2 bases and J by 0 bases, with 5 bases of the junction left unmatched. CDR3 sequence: CASSPLAGGMNTEAFF. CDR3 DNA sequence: TGTGCCAGCTCACCATTGGCAGGGGGCATGAACACTGAAGCTTTCTTT.

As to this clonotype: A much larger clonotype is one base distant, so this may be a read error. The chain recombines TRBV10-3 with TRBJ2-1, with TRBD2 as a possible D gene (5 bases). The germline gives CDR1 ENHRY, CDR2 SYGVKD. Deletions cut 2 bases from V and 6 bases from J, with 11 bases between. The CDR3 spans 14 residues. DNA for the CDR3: TGTGCCATCAGTGAGCGAGCGGTACGCAATGAGCAGTTCTTC. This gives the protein CAISERAVRNEQFF.

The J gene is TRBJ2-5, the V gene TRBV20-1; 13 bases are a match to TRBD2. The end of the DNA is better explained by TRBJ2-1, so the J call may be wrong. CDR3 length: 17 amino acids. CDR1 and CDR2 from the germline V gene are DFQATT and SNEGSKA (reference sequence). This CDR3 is CSARVLWGLAGQETQFF. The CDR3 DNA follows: TGCAGTGCTAGAGTTTTATGGGGACTAGCGGGGCAAGAGACCCAGTTCTTC.

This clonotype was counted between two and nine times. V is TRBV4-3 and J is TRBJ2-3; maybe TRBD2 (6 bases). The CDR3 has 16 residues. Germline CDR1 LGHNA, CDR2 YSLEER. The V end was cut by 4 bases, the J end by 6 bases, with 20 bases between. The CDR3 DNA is TGCGCCAGCAGCCCTCAAACCCTGCGGGGCCGGGATACGCAGTATTTT. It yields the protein CASSPQTLRGRDTQYF.

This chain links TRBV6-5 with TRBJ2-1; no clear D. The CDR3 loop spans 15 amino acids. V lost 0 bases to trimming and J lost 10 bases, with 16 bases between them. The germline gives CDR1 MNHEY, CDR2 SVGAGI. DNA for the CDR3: TGTGCCAGCAGTTACTCCGGCTCCACCCTGAGGGAGCAGTTCTTC. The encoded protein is CASSYSGSTLREQFF.